The present TCR beta chain was sequenced within a study of OX40 agonist ivuxolimab in advanced cancers. Across the whole study: A diagnosis of hepatocellular carcinoma, melanoma, renal cell or head and neck cancer was present in dose-escalation patients.

CDR3 length: 16 residues. Trimming removed 5 bases from V and 5 bases from J, with 18 bases in between. The germline gives CDR1 PRHDT, CDR2 FYEKMQ (reference sequence). Assay: immunoSEQ multiplex PCR; the TCRdb copy retains only in-frame clones and omits some. The repertoire consists of around 70,000 clones, with around 83% occurring once and the leading ten covering 2% to 2.5%. Findings and caveats of the study: At 0.1 to 3.0 mg/kg and by week 6, CD4+ and CD8+ T cells in the blood had expanded clonally.

As regards this clone: As yet, its antigen is unknown.

This specimen was CD4+ or CD8+ T cells sorted from blood, taken in a trial of the OX40 agonist ivuxolimab. This TCR was sampled from an adult with an advanced solid tumor such as melanoma, head and neck, liver or kidney cancer. The rearrangement uses TRBV13 and TRBJ2-2; D possibly matches TRBD1 or TRBD2 (5 bases each). DNA for the CDR3: TGTGCCAGCAGCCCAGGCCCCGGGGCAGGGACCGGGGAGCTGTTTTTT. Amino acids: CASSPGPGAGTGELFF.